The clone carrying this T cell receptor (beta chain) was counted only a few times. What it binds is unknown. Using a J-beta primer mix together with a sample-barcoded 5' primer, a second PCR was run for roughly 6 to 12 cycles. The template-switch adaptor, which had 12 random nucleotides, put a tag on each cDNA molecule. TCRdb analysed the 5' RACE reads with MiXCR anew, one entry per CDR3 protein. The table includes around 1,800,000 distinct CDR3 sequences, approximately 40% detected once. The germline CDR1 and CDR2 sequences are SGDLS and YYNGEE. CDR3 length: 14 amino acids. Deletions cut 3 bases from V and 4 bases from J, with 13 bases between. This specimen belongs to a study of blood T cells in healthy people across ages. PBMCs were isolated at a quantity of at least 6 million per sample. Study findings and constraints: Investigators treated diversity estimates from one million T cells as underestimates.

Sequenced input: blood. The TCR originated in a human donor in good health. The chain employs TRBV9 and TRBJ1-2; D is unclear. For the CDR3, the DNA is TGTGCCAGCAGCGCCCTTGTGGTTGGCTATGGCTACACCTTC. This gives the protein CASSALVVGYGYTF.